The 27 T cell receptor beta chains in this list originate from one sample, sequenced in a study of OX40 agonist ivuxolimab in advanced cancers. TCRdb keeps only in-frame clones here, not all; method: immunoSEQ multiplex PCR. The sample lists about 80,000 clones, over 75% occurring once. This specimen consisted of CD4+ or CD8+ T cells sorted from blood, obtained in a trial of the OX40 agonist ivuxolimab. The source of these receptors is an adult with an advanced solid tumor such as melanoma, head and neck, liver or kidney cancer.

The chain carries TRBV9 and TRBJ2-3; maybe TRBD2 (5 bases). Germline CDR1 is SGDLS and CDR2 is YYNGEE. The CDR3 runs 15 residues. V shed 3 bases and J shed 6 bases, with 17 bases lying between them. The CDR3 nucleotides read TGTGCCAGCAGCGCCTATCCCGGGATGGGGGATACGCAGTATTTT. Amino acid sequence: CASSAYPGMGDTQYF.

The chain joins TRBV18 to TRBJ1-1; D may be TRBD1 (5 bases). The CDR3 runs to 16 residues. V lost 4 bases to trimming and J lost 0 bases, with 15 bases between them. Germline values: CDR1 KGHSH, CDR2 LQKENI. As DNA, the CDR3 is TGTGCCAGCTCACTATCGACTACAGGATTGAACACTGAAGCTTTCTTT. Protein sequence: CASSLSTTGLNTEAFF.

The chain joins TRBV6-5 to TRBJ2-7; D call uncertain. The V gene's germline CDR1 is MNHEY and CDR2 SVGAGI. V was pared by 2 bases and J by 2 bases, with 7 bases between. CDR3 length: 13 residues. CDR3 nucleotides: TGTGCCAGCAGTTACCTTTCGACCTACGAGCAGTACTTC. The encoded protein is CASSYLSTYEQYF.

The chain uses TRBV6-1 and TRBJ1-5, with D maybe TRBD1 (5 bases). The CDR3 has 14 amino acids. The V end was cut by 4 bases, the J end by 5 bases, with 12 bases between. CDR1 and CDR2 from the germline V gene are MNHNS and SASEGT. CDR3 residues: CASSVRGGDQPQHF. The CDR3 bases are TGTGCCAGCAGTGTTAGGGGAGGCGATCAGCCCCAGCATTTT.

This clone was picked up a small number of times. CDR3 sequence (DNA): TGTGCCAGCAGCTTGGTGGATACGCAGTATTTT. Its translation: CASSLVDTQYF. The chain employs TRBV11-2 and TRBJ2-3; D uncertain. The CDR3 sequence is 11 residues long. Germline values: CDR1 SGHAT, CDR2 FQNNGV. Deletions cut 3 bases from V and 6 bases from J, with 4 bases between.

The rearrangement joins TRBV5-6 to TRBJ2-5; 7 bases agree with TRBD1. The germline V gene has CDR1 SGHDT and CDR2 YYEEEE. CDR3 length: 14 residues. V gave up 1 base and J gave up 4 bases; unmatched junction bases: 4. The CDR3 sequence is CASSLRGGGETQYF. In DNA form, the CDR3 reads TGTGCCAGCAGCTTGAGAGGGGGCGGAGAGACCCAGTACTTC.

This clone was seen a few times. The rearrangement uses TRBV19 and TRBJ1-5, with D tentatively TRBD1 (5 bases). The length of the CDR3 is 13 residues. Germline V lookup: CDR1 LNHDA, CDR2 SQIVND (reference sequence). Deletions cut 6 bases from V and 7 bases from J, with 13 bases between. The CDR3 DNA follows: TGTGCCAGTAGCAGGGCCCCAACCCAGCCCCAGCATTTT. It encodes CASSRAPTQPQHF.

The genes are TRBV18 and TRBJ2-3, with D tentatively TRBD2 (6 bases). Germline lookup yields CDR1 KGHSH and CDR2 LQKENI. This CDR3 contains 15 residues. The V end lost 6 bases, the J end lost 1 base, and 14 bases lay between the germline ends. This CDR3 is CASSRASERTDTQYF. CDR3 nucleotide sequence: TGTGCCAGCTCCCGGGCTAGCGAACGCACAGATACGCAGTATTTT.

The chain has TRBV5-6 and TRBJ1-2, with D tentatively TRBD1 (5 bases). The CDR3 covers 15 residues. Germline CDR1 reads SGHDT; CDR2 reads YYEEEE. Trimming shortened V by 1 base and J by 4 bases, and 14 bases separated the two germline ends. The CDR3: CASSLQGENRYGYTF. The CDR3 nucleotides read TGTGCCAGCAGCTTGCAAGGGGAGAACCGCTATGGCTACACCTTC. The full variable domain, with the rest looked up from reference TRBV5-6 and TRBJ1-2, is DAGVTQSPTHLIKTRGQQVTLRCSPKSGHDTVSWYQQALGQGPQFIFQYYEEEERQRGNFPDRFSGHQFPNYSSELNVNALLLGDSALYLCASSLQGENRYGYTFGSGTRLTVV.

The genes are TRBV28 and TRBJ2-5, with D maybe TRBD1 (6 bases). The V and J ends lost 3 bases and 5 bases respectively, with 16 bases between them. The CDR3 has 15 amino acids. Per the germline V gene, CDR1 is MDHEN and CDR2 is SYDVKM. The DNA of the CDR3 is TGTGCCAGCAGTTTCGAACAGGGCGTAAGGGAGACCCAGTACTTC. This translates into CASSFEQGVRETQYF.

This clone was seen a single time. V and J are TRBV5-4 and TRBJ2-1, with D uncertain. The germline V gene has CDR1 SGHNT and CDR2 YYREEE (reference sequence). This CDR3 has 13 residues. V gave up 5 bases and J gave up 7 bases, with 13 bases separating them. CDR3: CASRPDIANEQFF. Here the CDR3 DNA reads TGTGCCAGCAGGCCCGACATCGCTAATGAGCAGTTCTTC.

In its sample, this clone was seen once. The chain has TRBV2 and TRBJ2-7, with D perhaps given as TRBD1 or TRBD2 (5 bases each). In germline, CDR1 is SNHLY, CDR2 FYNNEI. CDR3 size: 14 residues. Deletions cut 4 bases from V and 0 bases from J, with 10 bases between. DNA of the CDR3: TGTGCCAGCAGTGTGGGGGAATACTCCTACGAGCAGTACTTC. This codes for CASSVGEYSYEQYF.

The chain joins TRBV28 to TRBJ2-5; 7 bases match TRBD1. The V gene end was trimmed by 4 bases and the J gene end by 5 bases; junction bases not matched to a gene: 1. CDR1 and CDR2 from the germline V gene are MDHEN and SYDVKM. The CDR3 is 12 amino acids. The CDR3 nucleotides read TGTGCCAGCAGTTCGACAGGGGAGACCCAGTACTTC. Its translation: CASSSTGETQYF.

V and J are TRBV5-8 and TRBJ2-4; maybe TRBD1 (7 bases). This CDR3 contains 15 residues. Trimming took 0 bases from V and 5 from J, leaving 12 bases between them. From germline, CDR1 is SGHTS and CDR2 YDEGEE. The chain's CDR3 is CASSLAGGPQNIQYF. In DNA, the CDR3 is TGTGCCAGCAGCTTGGCAGGGGGGCCACAAAACATTCAGTACTTC.

This clone was observed a handful of times. The chain combines TRBV10-2 with TRBJ1-1; 9 bases match TRBD1. This CDR3 contains 15 residues. V shed 2 bases and J 10 bases; nucleotides not matched to a gene: 11. CDR1 and CDR2 (germline): WSHSY, SAAADI. The CDR3 spells CASSETHPGQGRAFF. The DNA of the CDR3 is TGCGCCAGCAGTGAGACCCACCCGGGACAGGGTAGAGCTTTCTTT.

This chain joins TRBV9 and TRBJ2-7; D may be TRBD2 (6 bases). CDR1 is SGDLS and CDR2 is YYNGEE in the germline V gene. CDR3 length: 15 residues. Trimming removed 4 bases at V and 6 bases at J, with 20 bases between. CDR3: CASSQLGVPGGEQYF. The DNA for the CDR3 is TGTGCCAGCAGCCAGTTGGGGGTCCCCGGGGGCGAGCAGTACTTC.

This chain uses TRBV28 with TRBJ1-5, with unresolved D. Germline V gene data show CDR1 as MDHEN and CDR2 as SYDVKM. V was pared by 7 bases and J by 4 bases, with 20 bases between. This CDR3 has 16 amino acids. The CDR3 sequence is CASTAGSLRINQPQHF. For the CDR3, the DNA is TGTGCCAGCACCGCGGGCAGCCTGAGGATAAATCAGCCCCAGCATTTT.

The chain uses TRBV7-2 and TRBJ2-7; D is uncertain. CDR1 is SGHTA, CDR2 FQGNSA, per germline. Trimming removed 1 base at V and 0 bases at J, with 13 bases between. CDR3 length equals 16 residues. CDR3 nucleotides: TGTGCCAGCAGCTTAGTCGGCCCTCCTAGCTCCTACGAGCAGTACTTC. Its protein product is CASSLVGPPSSYEQYF.

V and J are TRBV27 and TRBJ1-6, with TRBD1 as a possible D gene (6 bases). V lost 2 bases to trimming and J lost 0 bases, with 11 bases between them. Germline assignment: CDR1 MNHEY and CDR2 SMNVEV (reference sequence). CDR3 length: 17 residues. The CDR3 protein is CASSLGGAGSYNSPLHF. DNA for the CDR3: TGTGCCAGCAGTTTAGGGGGGGCGGGCTCCTATAATTCACCCCTCCACTTT.

This chain uses TRBV18 with TRBJ2-7, with TRBD2 identical over 13 bases. The CDR3 length is 17 residues. The junction had 6 bases not matched to a gene; V was cut back by 0 bases and J by 4 bases. Germline V gives CDR1 KGHSH, CDR2 LQKENI. In DNA, the CDR3 is TGTGCCAGCTCACCACCGGGACTAGCGGGAAGAGGGTACGAGCAGTACTTC. Protein sequence: CASSPPGLAGRGYEQYF.

The V and J genes are TRBV6-4 and TRBJ1-5; a possible D gene is TRBD1 (5 bases). Trimming stripped 10 bases from V and 5 bases from J, with 12 bases between. The germline CDR1 and CDR2 sequences are MRHNA and SNTAGT. The length of the CDR3 is 12 residues. The CDR3 reads CANPDSDQPQHF. The CDR3 DNA reads TGTGCCAACCCTGACAGTGATCAGCCCCAGCATTTT.

The rearrangement uses TRBV7-2 and TRBJ1-1, with 9 bases identical to TRBD1. The CDR3 has 15 amino acids. Trimming removed 5 bases from V and 5 bases from J; junction bases left unmatched: 9. Germline assignment: CDR1 SGHTA and CDR2 FQGNSA. This chain's CDR3 is CASSPGGQGTTEAFF. The CDR3 nucleotides are TGTGCCAGCAGCCCGGGCGGACAGGGGACTACTGAAGCTTTCTTT.

V is TRBV19 and J is TRBJ2-5, with D maybe TRBD2 (6 bases). Trimming left V 3 bases short and J 0 bases short, with 14 bases between. The CDR3 covers 16 residues. The germline V gene encodes CDR1 LNHDA and CDR2 SQIVND (reference sequence). CDR3: CASSIQGGVYQETQYF. The CDR3 DNA follows: TGTGCCAGTAGTATCCAGGGAGGTGTGTACCAAGAGACCCAGTACTTC.

This clone was recorded a few times. V is TRBV7-9 and J is TRBJ1-2; 7 nucleotides line up with TRBD1. The CDR3 runs to 13 residues. The junction had 8 bases not matched to a gene; V was cut back by 5 bases and J by 8 bases. The germline V gene encodes CDR1 SEHNR and CDR2 FQNEAQ (reference sequence). CDR3 nucleotide sequence: TGTGCCAGCAGCATCACAGGGGTGAAAGGCTACACCTTC. Protein: CASSITGVKGYTF.

The chain recombines TRBV6-1 with TRBJ2-2; D not certain. Germline loops: CDR1 MNHNS, CDR2 SASEGT. The V end was cut by 5 bases, the J end by 4 bases, with 14 bases between. This CDR3 spans 15 amino acids. CDR3 loop: CASSSDRVVTGELFF. The CDR3 nucleotides are TGTGCCAGCAGTTCCGACCGAGTCGTCACCGGGGAGCTGTTTTTT.

This clone was seen a single time. The chain links TRBV7-2 to TRBJ1-1; D call uncertain. V shed 1 base and J shed 0 bases, with 3 bases lying between them. Germline V gene sequence: CDR1 SGHTA, CDR2 FQGNSA. The CDR3 is 13 residues long. CDR3 nucleotides: TGTGCCAGCAGCTTAGTTCTGAACACTGAAGCTTTCTTT. It is translated as CASSLVLNTEAFF.

The chain is built from TRBV4-2 and TRBJ2-1; D gene uncertain. CDR3 length: 16 amino acids. The V end was cut by 2 bases, the J end by 3 bases, with 14 bases between. Germline CDR1 is LGHNA and CDR2 is YNFKEQ. The CDR3: CASSQTFPTIYNEQFF. The CDR3 DNA is TGTGCCAGCAGCCAAACTTTCCCAACCATCTACAATGAGCAGTTCTTC.